This entry is about one T cell receptor beta chain. There are many counts of this clonotype. Its antigen is not yet known. The input lacks base qualities; no much larger clone sits a single base away. This sample stems from a study of CD8+CD57+ T cells in acquired aplastic anemia (dated by TCRdb to 2017 to 2018). Study-level background: On average, sorted CD4+ and CD8+ cells yielded approximately 3 ug of extracted DNA, with a range of roughly 0.18 to 30 ug. A CD8+CD57+ expansion meant a frequency higher than the mean frequency seen in healthy subjects. Beyond this particular receptor, the publication reports: Some 27 CD8+ CDR3 sequences were found in both patients and controls but appeared to be highly expressed in patients and within the immunodominant clones of the patients. Between patients and healthy controls, no significant difference in CD8+ Simpson's diversity was found (P=0.060).

Flow cytometry had shown CD8+CD57+ cell expansion in the patients selected for sequencing. All patients had severe acquired aplastic anemia diagnosed by International Study of Aplastic Anemia and Agranulocytosis and Camitta criteria. At the time blood was sampled, none of the patients had received any therapy. The study deep-sequenced TCR repertoires of sorted CD4+ and CD8+ blood T cells from severe aplastic anemia patients and healthy subjects. In the USA, patient enrollment took place under clinicaltrials.gov protocols 00001620, 01623167, 00001397, 00071045, 00081523 and 00961064. Ficoll-Paque density gradient centrifugation was used to isolate peripheral blood mononuclear cells. Before DNA extraction, CD4+ and CD8+ T cells were sorted by FACS or by magnetic beads. Genomic DNA served as template for TCR beta VDJ combination and CDR3 sequence profiling. An Illumina HiSeq 2000 was the platform used for TCR repertoire sequencing. The authors' analysis ran thus. Repertoires were assessed using TRBV/TRBJ rearrangement plots, CDR3 size and DJ length profiles, and Simpson's diversity index. Whichever DNA sequence was most abundant in the deep sequencing data was defined as the immunodominant clone. CDR3 amino acid sequences were screened for sharing across subjects and compared with published repertoires and the VDJdb database. TCRdb itself trimmed the public reads at Q25 with fastp, ran MiXCR and retained productive beta chains. Records with the same CDR3 protein are collapsed into one entry carrying the most frequent genes and DNA. TCRdb's processing, not the study's, gives the V and J calls here. This sample gives tens of thousands of distinct CDR3 sequences in total; just over 70% of them show up just once. The top ten hold 80% to 90% of the sample.

The CDR3 runs 16 amino acids, cysteine and phenylalanine included. Of the read, only the CDR3 DNA is kept; its 48 bases are in frame from base 1. Sequences MNHNS (CDR1) and SASEGT (CDR2) are obtained from the germline V gene. Relative to germline, V is 6 bases shorter and J is 4 bases shorter, with 19 bases between their ends. The source is a human donor with aplastic anemia. Sequenced: sorted CD4+, CD8+, or CD8+CD57+ T cells (not recorded which) from PBMCs. The chain was built from TRBV6-1 and TRBJ2-1, with TRBD2 perhaps the D gene, on 7 matching bases. At the DNA level, the sequence is TGTGCCAGCAGGGCATGGTGGGGGGGCCGGTACAATGAGCAGTTCTTC. Protein translation: CASRAWWGGRYNEQFF.